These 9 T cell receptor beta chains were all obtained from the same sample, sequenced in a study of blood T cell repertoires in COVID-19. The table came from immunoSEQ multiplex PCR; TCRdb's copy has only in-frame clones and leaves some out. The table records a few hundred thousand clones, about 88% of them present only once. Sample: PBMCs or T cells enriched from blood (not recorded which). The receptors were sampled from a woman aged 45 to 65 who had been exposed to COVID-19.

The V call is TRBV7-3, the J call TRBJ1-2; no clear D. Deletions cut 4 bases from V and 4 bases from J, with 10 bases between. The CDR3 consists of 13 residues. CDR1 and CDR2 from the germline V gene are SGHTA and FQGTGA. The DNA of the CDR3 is TGTGCCAGCAGCTATCTGGAGGGCTATGGCTACACCTTC. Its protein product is CASSYLEGYGYTF.

The CDR3 sequence is CSVDTTGTQFF. Written as DNA, the CDR3 is TGCAGCGTAGATACTACAGGGACGCAGTTCTTC. This sequence joins TRBV29-1 and TRBJ2-1; weak D call: TRBD1 (6 bases). From germline, CDR1 is SQVTM and CDR2 ANQGSEA. The CDR3 sequence is 11 residues long. The V end was cut by 6 bases, the J end by 12 bases, with 15 bases between.

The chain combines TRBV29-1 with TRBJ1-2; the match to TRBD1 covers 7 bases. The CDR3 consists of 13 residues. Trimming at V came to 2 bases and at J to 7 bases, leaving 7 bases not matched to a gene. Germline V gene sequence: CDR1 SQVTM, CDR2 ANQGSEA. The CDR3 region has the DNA TGCAGCGTTGAATCCGACAGGGCGAGTGGCTACACCTTC. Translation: CSVESDRASGYTF.

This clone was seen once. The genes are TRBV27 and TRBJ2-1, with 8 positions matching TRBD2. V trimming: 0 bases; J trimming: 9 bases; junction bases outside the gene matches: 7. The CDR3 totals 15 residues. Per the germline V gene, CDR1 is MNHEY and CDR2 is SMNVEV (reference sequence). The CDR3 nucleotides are TGTGCCAGCAGTTTATCAGGGACTAGTCGTGGTGAGCAGTTCTTC. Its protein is CASSLSGTSRGEQFF.

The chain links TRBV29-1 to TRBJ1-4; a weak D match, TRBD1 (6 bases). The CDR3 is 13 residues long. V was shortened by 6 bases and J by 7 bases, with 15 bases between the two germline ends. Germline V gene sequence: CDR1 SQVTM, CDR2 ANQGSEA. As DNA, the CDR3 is TGCAGCGTCGCAACAGGGAAAGGTGAAAAACTGTTTTTT. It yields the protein CSVATGKGEKLFF.

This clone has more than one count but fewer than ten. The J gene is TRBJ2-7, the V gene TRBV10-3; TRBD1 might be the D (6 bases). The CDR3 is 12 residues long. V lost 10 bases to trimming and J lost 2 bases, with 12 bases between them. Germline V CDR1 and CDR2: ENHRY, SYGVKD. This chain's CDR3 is CATIGQPYEQYF. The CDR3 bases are TGTGCCACCATCGGACAGCCCTACGAGCAGTACTTC.

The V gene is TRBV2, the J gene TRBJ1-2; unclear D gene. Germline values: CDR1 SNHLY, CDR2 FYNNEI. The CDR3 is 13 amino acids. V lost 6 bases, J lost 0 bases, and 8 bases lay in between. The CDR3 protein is CASSGSPNYGYTF. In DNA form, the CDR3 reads TGTGCCAGCAGCGGGTCCCCTAACTATGGCTACACCTTC.

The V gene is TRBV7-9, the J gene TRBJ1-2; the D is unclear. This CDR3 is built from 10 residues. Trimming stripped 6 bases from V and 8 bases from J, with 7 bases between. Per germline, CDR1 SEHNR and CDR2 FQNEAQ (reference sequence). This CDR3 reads CASSGPGYTF. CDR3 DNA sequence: TGTGCCAGCAGTGGCCCCGGCTACACCTTC. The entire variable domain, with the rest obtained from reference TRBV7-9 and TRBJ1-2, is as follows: DTGVSQNPRHKITKRGQNVTFRCDPISEHNRLYWYRQTLGQGPEFLTYFQNEAQLEKSRLLSDRFSAERPKGSFSTLEIQRTEQGDSAMYLCASSGPGYTFGSGTRLTVV.

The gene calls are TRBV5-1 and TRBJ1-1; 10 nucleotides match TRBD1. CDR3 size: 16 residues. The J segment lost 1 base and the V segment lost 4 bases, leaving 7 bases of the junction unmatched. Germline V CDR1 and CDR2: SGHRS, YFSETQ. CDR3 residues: CASSPGQGIGNTEAFF. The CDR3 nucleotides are TGCGCCAGCAGCCCGGGACAGGGGATTGGGAACACTGAAGCTTTCTTT.